Presented here are 16 T cell receptor beta chains from one specimen sequenced in a study of beta chain features in type 1 diabetes. Study findings and constraints: In all four CD4+ subsets, TCRB CDR3 length was significantly, moderately reduced in type 1 diabetes.

As every portion of the isolated RNA was reverse transcribed, the sequencing read expressed TCRB transcripts. Some clones are missing from TCRdb's copy, which holds only in-frame ones; the method was immunoSEQ multiplex PCR. The repertoire consists of about 340,000 clones, with 13% occurring once and the leading ten covering 0.015%. Their cognate antigens are unknown. The source material was naive CD4+ T cells from blood. Receptors originate from a woman aged 18-29 years with type 1 diabetes.

The chain is built from TRBV11-2 and TRBJ1-2; tentatively, D is TRBD1 (5 bases). This CDR3 comprises 15 residues. Germline V gene sequence: CDR1 SGHAT, CDR2 FQNNGV. Trimming left V 5 bases short and J 7 bases short, with 20 bases between. The CDR3 DNA is TGTGCCAGCAGCCGCCAGGGCGGGAGACTCTCTGGCTACACCTTC. It encodes CASSRQGGRLSGYTF.

This chain joins TRBV4-3 and TRBJ2-5; tentative D call: TRBD1 (6 bases). Germline values: CDR1 LGHNA, CDR2 YSLEER. V gave up 5 bases and J gave up 5 bases, with 12 bases separating them. The CDR3 is 13 amino acids. The CDR3 here is CASSLRRGETQYF. The CDR3, as DNA: TGCGCCAGCAGCTTAAGAAGGGGGGAGACCCAGTACTTC.

This clone came up a few times. The chain recombines TRBV11-3 with TRBJ2-1; D unclear. With 4 bases removed from V and 9 bases from J, the gap between germline ends came to 7 bases. CDR3 length: 11 residues. Germline values: CDR1 SGHNT, CDR2 YENEEA. The CDR3 spells CASSSLSEQFF. CDR3 DNA: TGTGCCAGCAGCTCCCTCAGTGAGCAGTTCTTC.

A few counts support this clone. The V call is TRBV5-1, the J call TRBJ2-2; the D is unclear. Trimming shortened V by 3 bases and J by 6 bases, and 18 bases separated the two germline ends. Per germline, CDR1 SGHRS and CDR2 YFSETQ. The CDR3 extends over 16 amino acids. In DNA form, the CDR3 reads TGCGCCAGCAGCTATAGACTCCCCCCGGCCCCCGGGGAGCTGTTTTTT. Protein product: CASSYRLPPAPGELFF.

Only a few counts were recorded for this clone. This chain uses TRBV5-8 with TRBJ1-3; 7 bases agree with TRBD1. The V and J ends lost 6 bases and 2 bases, in that order; junction bases with no gene match: 5. Germline loops: CDR1 SGHTS, CDR2 YDEGEE. The CDR3 consists of 14 residues. The CDR3 here is CASNKDRAGNTIYF. CDR3 sequence (DNA): TGTGCCAGCAACAAAGACAGGGCTGGAAACACCATATATTTT.

The V gene is TRBV7-2, the J gene TRBJ1-2, with 7 bases fitting TRBD1. The CDR3 loop spans 17 amino acids. V lost 5 bases to trimming and J lost 0 bases; unmatched junction nucleotides: 12. CDR1 and CDR2 from the germline V gene are SGHTA and FQGNSA. This chain's CDR3 is CASSARRDSNSNYGYTF. The CDR3 DNA reads as TGTGCCAGCAGCGCCCGGAGGGACAGCAACTCTAACTATGGCTACACCTTC. The whole variable domain, filled in from reference TRBV7-2 and TRBJ1-2, reads GAGVSQSPSNKVTEKGKDVELRCDPISGHTALYWYRQSLGQGLEFLIYFQGNSAPDKSGLPSDRFSAERTGGSVSTLTIQRTQQEDSAVYLCASSARRDSNSNYGYTFGSGTRLTVV.

This clone was counted once. This chain joins TRBV5-6 and TRBJ2-1; D not certain. This CDR3 spans 16 amino acids. The V gene lost 1 base and the J gene lost 0 bases, with 11 bases spanning the gap. Per the germline V gene, CDR1 is SGHDT and CDR2 is YYEEEE. CDR3 protein: CASSLNYFSSYNEQFF. CDR3 coding DNA: TGTGCCAGCAGCTTGAACTACTTCAGCTCCTACAATGAGCAGTTCTTC.

This clone showed up just a few times. This chain connects TRBV5-1 to TRBJ2-2; 9 bases map to TRBD2. Looked up from germline, CDR1 is SGHRS and CDR2 is YFSETQ. The CDR3 spans 15 residues. With V trimmed by 1 base and J by 3 bases, 1 base remained unmatched. The CDR3, as DNA: TGCGCCAGCAGCTTGCGGACTAGCGACACCGGGGAGCTGTTTTTT. Translating gives CASSLRTSDTGELFF.

The rearrangement uses TRBV9 and TRBJ2-1; 7 positions match TRBD2. J was trimmed by 9 bases and V by 3 bases; bases with no gene match: 12. The CDR3 consists of 15 residues. Germline CDR1 reads SGDLS; CDR2 reads YYNGEE. The CDR3 spells CASSEWEGPLGEQFF. The CDR3 bases are TGTGCCAGCAGCGAGTGGGAGGGCCCTCTTGGTGAGCAGTTCTTC.

The genes are TRBV7-9 and TRBJ2-7; 9 positions match TRBD2. This CDR3 spans 17 amino acids. With V trimmed by 2 bases and J by 6 bases, 14 bases remained unmatched. Germline CDR1 is SEHNR and CDR2 is FQNEAQ (reference sequence). CDR3 loop: CASSLYSGRGFVGEQYF. CDR3 coding DNA: TGTGCCAGCAGCTTATATAGCGGGAGAGGTTTTGTAGGCGAGCAGTACTTC.

This clone showed up just a few times. The chain recombines TRBV5-4 with TRBJ2-1, with D perhaps TRBD2 (6 bases). CDR3 length: 15 residues. Germline V gene data show CDR1 as SGHNT and CDR2 as YYREEE (reference sequence). Trimming stripped 4 bases from V and 6 bases from J, with 17 bases between. CDR3 DNA: TGTGCCAGCAGCCGAGACTCATCCGGGAGCAATGAGCAGTTCTTC. It is translated as CASSRDSSGSNEQFF.

V gene TRBV6-6 combines with J gene TRBJ2-5; TRBD1 aligns across 9 bases. Germline assignment: CDR1 MNHNY and CDR2 SVGAGI (reference sequence). The CDR3 loop spans 14 amino acids. The V gene end was trimmed by 6 bases and the J gene end by 4 bases; junction bases not matched to a gene: 6. The CDR3 nucleotides are TGTGCCAGCAGCGGGGGACAGGGCGGAGAGACCCAGTACTTC. Amino acid sequence: CASSGGQGGETQYF.

This clone was seen only a few times. The chain couples TRBV28 to TRBJ2-2; TRBD1 matches at 9 bases. The germline gives CDR1 MDHEN, CDR2 SYDVKM. This CDR3 is 17 amino acids long. V gave up 8 bases and J gave up 6 bases; unmatched junction bases: 16. CDR3 loop: CASEPGTGSGRPGELFF. CDR3 sequence (DNA): TGTGCCAGCGAACCCGGGACAGGGTCCGGAAGGCCCGGGGAGCTGTTTTTT.

The J gene is TRBJ2-3, the V gene TRBV11-2; D perhaps matches TRBD1 (6 bases). The CDR3 totals 16 residues. In germline, CDR1 is SGHAT, CDR2 FQNNGV. V lost 1 base and J 6 bases, leaving 17 bases between the germline ends. CDR3 bases: TGTGCCAGCAGCTTAGTAGCAACCCAGCAGGGGGATACGCAGTATTTT. Translated, it gives CASSLVATQQGDTQYF.

The genes are TRBV28 and TRBJ1-1; 9 bases map to TRBD1. The germline CDR1 and CDR2 sequences are MDHEN and SYDVKM. J lost 5 bases, V lost 1 base, and 5 bases had no gene match. This CDR3 has 15 residues. DNA of the CDR3: TGTGCCAGCAGTTTATACAGGGGGCGGCGTACTGAAGCTTTCTTT. Translated, it gives CASSLYRGRRTEAFF.

J is TRBJ1-1 and V is TRBV6-1, with D uncertain. The CDR3 contains 13 residues. Germline V gene data show CDR1 as MNHNS and CDR2 as SASEGT. The CDR3 here is CAAHEAGNTEAFF. The CDR3 DNA sequence: TGTGCGGCTCACGAGGCGGGGAACACTGAAGCTTTCTTT.